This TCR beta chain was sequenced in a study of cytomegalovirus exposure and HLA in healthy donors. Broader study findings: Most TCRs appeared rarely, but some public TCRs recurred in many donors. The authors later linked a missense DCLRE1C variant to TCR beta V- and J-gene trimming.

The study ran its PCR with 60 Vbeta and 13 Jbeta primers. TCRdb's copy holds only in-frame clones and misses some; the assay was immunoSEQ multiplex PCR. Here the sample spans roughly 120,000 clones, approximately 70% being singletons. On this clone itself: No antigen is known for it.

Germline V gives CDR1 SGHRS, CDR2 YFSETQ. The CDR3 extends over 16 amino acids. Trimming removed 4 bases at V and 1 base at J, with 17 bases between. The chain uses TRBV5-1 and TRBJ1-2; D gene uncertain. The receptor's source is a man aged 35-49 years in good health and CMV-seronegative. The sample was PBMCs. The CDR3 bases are TGCGCCAGCAGCCCCGACGCTCGGGGTATTAACTATGGCTACACCTTC. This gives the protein CASSPDARGINYGYTF.